The rows below give T cell receptor beta chains drawn from one sample of a study of OX40 agonist ivuxolimab in advanced cancers. Clones were sequenced by immunoSEQ multiplex PCR, and TCRdb holds only the in-frame ones, with some missing. In the table there are 50,000 to 65,000 clones, 85% to 95% of which are singletons. The material was CD4+ or CD8+ T cells sorted from blood, obtained in a trial of the OX40 agonist ivuxolimab. These receptors all come from an adult with an advanced solid tumor such as melanoma, head and neck, liver or kidney cancer. The CDR3 runs from the conserved cysteine through the conserved F or W. A D gene is named only where the DNA matches it firmly. The size entry is marked missing in some rows and otherwise reads once, few, many or a size class.

j_call clone_size v_call d_call cdr3_nt cdr3_aa
TRBJ1-2 NA TRBV27 NA TGTGCCAGCAGTTTAAAGGAAGCGGCTGGGGGCTACACCTTC CASSLKEAAGGYTF
TRBJ2-5 NA TRBV5-4 NA TGTGCCAGCAGCTCCGCCCAGGGTTTGGGGGAAATAACCCAGTACTTC CASSSAQGLGEITQYF
TRBJ2-3 NA TRBV19 TRBD1 TGTGCCAGTAGTATGGGACAGGGCACAGATACGCAGTATTTT CASSMGQGTDTQYF
TRBJ1-2 NA TRBV28 TRBD1 TGTGCCAGCAGCCCACAGCCCGGGACAGGGGTCGGCTACACCTTC CASSPQPGTGVGYTF
TRBJ2-1 NA TRBV7-8 TRBD1 TGTGCCAGCAGCCCAGGACAGGGAGGCAATGAGCAGTTCTTC CASSPGQGGNEQFF
TRBJ2-1 few TRBV19 NA TGTGCCAGTAGTATCCAGGGATCCTACAATGAGCAGTTCTTC CASSIQGSYNEQFF
TRBJ1-1 NA TRBV27 NA TGTGCCAGCAGTTTAATGTTGAACACTGAGGCTTTCTTT CASSLMLNTEAFF
TRBJ1-4 NA TRBV7-9 NA TGTGCCAGCAGCTTTGGGGGAAATGAAAAACTGTTTTTT CASSFGGNEKLFF
TRBJ2-3 NA TRBV2 TRBD2 TGTGCCAGCAGAATAGCGGGAGGGCTAGACGCAGATACGCAGTATTTT CASRIAGGLDADTQYF
TRBJ2-2 NA TRBV4-3 NA TGCGCCAGCAGCCAACAGGGGGGAGTATCAACCGGGGAGCTGTTTTTT CASSQQGGVSTGELFF